The T cell receptor (beta chain) under discussion was sequenced for a study of tumor-infiltrating lymphocytes in oesophageal squamous cell carcinoma. This clonotype showed up many times. TCRdb analysed the PCR reads with MiXCR anew, one entry per CDR3 protein. There are tens of thousands of distinct CDR3 sequences in the sample; about 40% occur only once, and roughly 23% lies in the top ten. CDR1 and CDR2 (germline): MNHEY, SMNVEV (reference sequence). The V end lost 0 bases, the J end lost 1 base, and 7 bases lay between the germline ends. This CDR3 spans 14 amino acids. The source is a male donor with esophageal squamous cell carcinoma. The chain links TRBV27 to TRBJ2-7, with D possibly being TRBD1 (6 bases). Sequenced sample: esophageal tumor tissue. DNA for the CDR3: TGTGCCAGCAGTTTATCTGGACAGTCCTACGAGCAGTACTTC. It encodes CASSLSGQSYEQYF.